The next 22 T cell receptor beta chains were all read from a single sample in a study of OX40 agonist ivuxolimab in advanced cancers. Some clones are missing from TCRdb's copy, which holds only in-frame ones; the method was immunoSEQ multiplex PCR. The table records 65,000 to 80,000 clones, 87% of them present only once. This material consisted of CD4+ or CD8+ T cells sorted from blood, taken in a trial of the OX40 agonist ivuxolimab. The receptors were gathered from an adult with an advanced solid tumor such as melanoma, head and neck, liver or kidney cancer.

The chain has TRBV6-6 and TRBJ1-2; 8 bases agree with TRBD1. The V segment lost 4 bases and the J segment 6 bases; nucleotides outside the gene matches: 7. Germline V gene data show CDR1 as MNHNY and CDR2 as SVGAGI (reference sequence). This CDR3 comprises 14 residues. The CDR3 DNA follows: TGTGCCAGCAGTTCCGGACAGGGCAGGGATGGCTACACCTTC. Amino acids: CASSSGQGRDGYTF.

This clone is a singleton in its sample. The V and J genes are TRBV5-4 and TRBJ2-5; no clear D gene. Germline V gene sequence: CDR1 SGHNT, CDR2 YYREEE (reference sequence). The CDR3 loop spans 13 amino acids. Trimming left V 2 bases short and J 5 bases short, with 10 bases between. CDR3 nucleotide sequence: TGTGCCAGCAGCTTACATGTTTTCGAGACCCAGTACTTC. The encoded protein is CASSLHVFETQYF.

With regard to this clone: A read error may produce the germline difference seen at one junction end. Other DNA sequences in this specimen translate into the identical CDR3. The V and J genes are TRBV6-5 and TRBJ2-5; unclear D gene. The CDR3 spans 15 residues. Germline CDR1 and CDR2: MNHEY and SVGAGI. The CDR3 nucleotides are TGTGCCAGCAGCTACTCGGGCAGAGTACAAGAGACCCAGTACTTC. Encoded protein: CASSYSGRVQETQYF.

This CDR3 is CASSLSGTVDTQYF. CDR3 sequence (DNA): TGTGCCAGCAGCTTATCCGGGACGGTAGATACGCAGTATTTT. The genes are TRBV7-9 and TRBJ2-3; D might be TRBD1 or TRBD2, each matching 5 bases. Per germline, CDR1 SEHNR and CDR2 FQNEAQ (reference sequence). V was shortened by 2 bases and J by 5 bases, with 11 bases between the two germline ends. This CDR3 spans 14 amino acids.

The chain is built from TRBV19 and TRBJ2-2, with D possibly TRBD1 on 6 matching bases. The V gene's germline CDR1 is LNHDA and CDR2 SQIVND (reference sequence). V shed 4 bases and J shed 5 bases, with 8 bases lying between them. The length of the CDR3 is 13 residues. This chain's CDR3 is CASSTTGTGELFF. The CDR3 DNA is TGTGCCAGTAGTACCACAGGGACCGGGGAGCTGTTTTTT. The full variable domain, in which reference TRBV19 and TRBJ2-2 provide the parts outside the CDR3, is DGGITQSPKYLFRKEGQNVTLSCEQNLNHDAMYWYRQDPGQGLRLIYYSQIVNDFQKGDIAEGYSVSREKKESFPLTVTSAQKNPTAFYLCASSTTGTGELFFGEGSRLTVL.

The chain links TRBV19 to TRBJ1-1, with D unclear. CDR1 is LNHDA and CDR2 is SQIVND in the germline V gene (reference sequence). The ends were cut back, 4 bases at V and 3 bases at J, with 9 bases in the middle. The length of the CDR3 is 13 residues. The CDR3 loop is CASSTGPYTEAFF. The CDR3 DNA reads as TGTGCCAGTAGTACCGGGCCCTACACTGAAGCTTTCTTT.

A single count supports this clone. The genes are TRBV5-8 and TRBJ2-1; D ambiguous. CDR1 is SGHTS and CDR2 is YDEGEE in the germline V gene. V shed 4 bases and J shed 0 bases, with 17 bases lying between them. This CDR3 spans 17 amino acids. The DNA for the CDR3 is TGTGCCAGCAGCCGAACTACCGGGTCAAGCTCCTACAATGAGCAGTTCTTC. Its protein is CASSRTTGSSSYNEQFF.

The CDR3 protein is CASKASESSYNEQFF. The CDR3 DNA follows: TGCGCCAGCAAGGCTAGCGAGAGCTCCTACAATGAGCAGTTCTTC. This sequence joins TRBV10-2 and TRBJ2-1; D perhaps matches TRBD2 (6 bases). The CDR3 extends over 15 amino acids. Per germline, CDR1 WSHSY and CDR2 SAAADI. The germline V and J ends were trimmed by 7 bases and 0 bases, with 13 bases remaining between them.

This clone occurred once. The chain has TRBV5-4 and TRBJ1-1, with D possibly matching TRBD1 (6 bases). The CDR3 extends over 14 amino acids. V lost 6 bases, J lost 2 bases, and 14 bases lay in between. Germline V gene sequence: CDR1 SGHNT, CDR2 YYREEE (reference sequence). CDR3 coding DNA: TGTGCCAGCAAAACAGGGACGGCAAACACTGAAGCTTTCTTT. Protein sequence: CASKTGTANTEAFF.

The chain employs TRBV18 and TRBJ2-5, with TRBD1 matching over 9 bases. Germline CDR1 is KGHSH and CDR2 is LQKENI. The V gene end was trimmed by 3 bases and the J gene end by 12 bases; junction bases not matched to a gene: 8. The CDR3 runs to 13 residues. The CDR3 region has the DNA TGTGCCAGCTCACCGGGACAGGGTTTAGGGGAGTACTTC. It codes for CASSPGQGLGEYF.

The chain recombines TRBV7-2 with TRBJ2-3; maybe TRBD1 (6 bases). The V and J ends lost 7 bases and 2 bases respectively, with 19 bases between them. Germline CDR1 SGHTA, CDR2 FQGNSA. The length of the CDR3 is 16 residues. The CDR3 DNA is TGTGCCAGCATAAAGGCCTCCGGGACATACACAGATACGCAGTATTTT. This sequence encodes CASIKASGTYTDTQYF.

The chain has TRBV5-5 and TRBJ2-3; D ambiguous. The V and J ends lost 0 bases and 4 bases respectively, with 12 bases between them. The CDR3 length is 15 residues. Germline CDR1 is SGHKS and CDR2 is YYEKEE (reference sequence). The CDR3 spells CASSLGLGSSDTQYF. DNA of the CDR3: TGTGCCAGCAGCTTGGGTTTGGGCAGCTCAGATACGCAGTATTTT.

Here the CDR3 reads CASSIGRPGLGQPQHF. In nucleotides, the CDR3 is TGTGCCAGTAGTATAGGCCGTCCAGGGCTAGGTCAGCCCCAGCATTTT. The chain employs TRBV19 and TRBJ1-5; TRBD1 might be the D (5 bases). V was cut by 1 base and J by 6 bases, with 16 bases left in between. The CDR3 is 16 residues long. CDR1 is LNHDA and CDR2 is SQIVND in the germline V gene (reference sequence).

The chain combines TRBV11-3 with TRBJ1-1; weak D call: TRBD1 (6 bases). V gave up 3 bases and J gave up 3 bases, with 20 bases separating them. Germline V gene sequence: CDR1 SGHNT, CDR2 YENEEA. This CDR3 region has 17 residues. The CDR3 DNA reads TGTGCCAGCAGCTTTTCCCTCGTAGGGGGGAGGTACACTGAAGCTTTCTTT. It yields the protein CASSFSLVGGRYTEAFF.

This chain links TRBV4-2 with TRBJ2-1; no clear D gene. Germline V lookup: CDR1 LGHNA, CDR2 YNFKEQ. The ends were cut back, 8 bases at V and 5 bases at J, with 25 bases in the middle. The CDR3 is 17 amino acids. The CDR3 nucleotides are TGTGCCAGCTTTCCCATTAATAAGCTGGGCAATAACAATGAGCAGTTCTTC. Protein: CASFPINKLGNNNEQFF.

This clone has a handful of counts. The V call is TRBV19, the J call TRBJ2-2, with D maybe TRBD1 (5 bases). V was trimmed by 5 bases and J by 8 bases, leaving 15 bases between them. The CDR3 totals 14 residues. CDR1 and CDR2 (germline): LNHDA, SQIVND (reference sequence). In DNA, the CDR3 is TGTGCCAGTAGTGGGGCCGCGATTACGGGGGAGCTGTTTTTT. Protein product: CASSGAAITGELFF.

This rearrangement joins TRBV28 to TRBJ2-1, with 8 bases fitting TRBD2. This CDR3 is 18 amino acids long. Germline CDR1 is MDHEN and CDR2 is SYDVKM. Trimming at V came to 1 base and at J to 6 bases, leaving 14 bases not matched to a gene. CDR3 sequence reads: CASSLSSGLGSLSNEQFF. Here the CDR3 DNA reads TGTGCCAGCAGTTTATCCTCGGGACTAGGGAGTTTGAGCAATGAGCAGTTCTTC. Full variable domain (remainder filled in from reference TRBV28 and TRBJ2-1): DVKVTQSSRYLVKRTGEKVFLECVQDMDHENMFWYRQDPGLGLRLIYFSYDVKMKEKGDIPEGYSVSREKKERFSLILESASTNQTSMYLCASSLSSGLGSLSNEQFFGPGTRLTVL.

The rearrangement uses TRBV18 and TRBJ2-3; 9 bases map to TRBD1. V was clipped by 0 bases and J by 1 base; unmatched bases: 8. The CDR3 sequence is 18 residues long. Germline V gene data show CDR1 as KGHSH and CDR2 as LQKENI. CDR3 sequence: CASSPPKGQGIGTDTQYF. The DNA of the CDR3 is TGTGCCAGCTCACCACCCAAGGGACAGGGAATAGGCACAGATACGCAGTATTTT.

This chain links TRBV27 with TRBJ2-6, with D hard to call. V shed 10 bases and J shed 0 bases, with 13 bases lying between them. CDR3 length: 15 amino acids. Germline lookup yields CDR1 MNHEY and CDR2 SMNVEV (reference sequence). CDR3 DNA: TGTGCCACCGGACGGTTAAGCTCTGGGGCCAACGTCCTGACTTTC. This sequence encodes CATGRLSSGANVLTF.

This clone was seen just once. This chain uses TRBV7-9 with TRBJ2-3; perhaps TRBD2 as D (5 bases). Germline loops: CDR1 SEHNR, CDR2 FQNEAQ (reference sequence). The ends were cut back, 2 bases at V and 4 bases at J, with 10 bases in the middle. CDR3 length: 14 residues. This chain's CDR3 is CASSLFEGADTQYF. The CDR3 region has the DNA TGTGCCAGCAGCTTATTTGAGGGCGCAGATACGCAGTATTTT.

The rearrangement uses TRBV7-2 and TRBJ1-5, with D perhaps TRBD1 (6 bases). V shed 5 bases and J shed 4 bases, with 15 bases lying between them. The CDR3 spans 15 residues. Germline CDR1 and CDR2: SGHTA and FQGNSA. The DNA of the CDR3 is TGTGCCAGCAGCCGTACATACAGGGCGAATCAGCCCCAGCATTTT. Translating gives CASSRTYRANQPQHF.

The J gene is TRBJ1-1, the V gene TRBV5-1; D is ambiguous. The V and J ends lost 0 bases and 0 bases respectively, with 9 bases between them. The CDR3 has 15 amino acids. Germline V gives CDR1 SGHRS, CDR2 YFSETQ. CDR3 nucleotides: TGCGCCAGCAGCTTGGTAGAAGGGCTGAACACTGAAGCTTTCTTT. This encodes CASSLVEGLNTEAFF.